The rows below give T cell receptor beta chains drawn from one sample of a study of T and B cells in COVID-19 patients. TCRdb itself ran the multiplex PCR reads through MiXCR, one entry per CDR3 protein. The sample contains about 21,000 distinct CDR3 sequences, 30% of which appear only once. Sequenced: blood. The receptor set was obtained from a human donor who had recovered from COVID-19. The conserved cysteine and the conserved F or W are not part of the CDR3 here.

V gene	J gene	CDR3 protein
TRBV27	TRBJ2-5	ASSTRLEETQY
TRBV11-3	TRBJ1-5	ASSLTDNQPQH
TRBV18	TRBJ1-2	ASSPERVGLWGYT
TRBV10-3	TRBJ2-3	AMTSGRTDTQY
TRBV5-4	TRBJ2-7	ASSPPGYSSYEQY
TRBV18	TRBJ2-7	ASSPTGLPNYEQY
TRBV7-6	TRBJ1-6	ASSANRAVGSPLH
TRBV6-6	TRBJ2-1	ASSYSMARNNEQF
TRBV5-4	TRBJ2-2	ASSPAPEGAWTGELF
TRBV23-1	TRBJ1-2	ASRKGGQGFYGYT
TRBV6-1	TRBJ2-1	ASSPTSGGPIRDNEQF
TRBV27	TRBJ2-7	ASSLNRAAYEQY
TRBV7-9	TRBJ2-7	ASSLAREGWYEQY
TRBV27	TRBJ2-7	ASSPLPAAYEQY
TRBV10-3	TRBJ2-7	AISFTQGSEQY
TRBV12-3/TRBV12-4	TRBJ2-1	ASRESSGVTDEQF
TRBV6-1	TRBJ2-5	ASSQRFSQGAQY
TRBV6-5	TRBJ2-7	AISLNRGPTYEQY
TRBV30	TRBJ1-4	AWSERRNHGKLF
TRBV6-5	TRBJ2-7	ASFPPGQSYEQY
TRBV12-3/TRBV12-4	TRBJ2-3	ATQRGRADTQY
TRBV6-1	TRBJ2-5	ASSVADSLAKETQY
TRBV27	TRBJ2-1	ASSSSGGYNEQF
TRBV30	TRBJ2-1	AWSIESSYNEQF
TRBV11-3	TRBJ1-1	ASSLASQGQGVKMMPF
TRBV11-3	TRBJ2-7	ASSPGQTTYEQY
TRBV27	TRBJ2-6	ASSSGRLSGANVLT
TRBV30	TRBJ1-6	AWEQGSNRSPLH
TRBV7-6	TRBJ1-2	ASSLGANYGYT
TRBV11-2	TRBJ1-1	ASSSELTAEAF
TRBV19	TRBJ1-1	ASARGLNTEAF
TRBV12-3/TRBV12-4	TRBJ2-5	ASSLGSSAGDTQETQY
TRBV11-3	TRBJ2-3	ASSSGLAGGTSTDTQY
TRBV30	TRBJ1-2	AWNREGPLNYGYT
TRBV12-3/TRBV12-4	TRBJ2-1	ASSLRGEQF
TRBV18	TRBJ2-7	ASSPSRLAGAPVQQY
TRBV5-1	TRBJ2-7	ASSFGLAGGGEQY
TRBV27	TRBJ2-1	ASGASGVNEQF
TRBV5-6	TRBJ2-3	ASSLTSGGTDTQY
TRBV27	TRBJ1-5	ASNKGLGQPQH
TRBV30	TRBJ2-3	AWSVKLLLAGEDTQY
TRBV12-3/TRBV12-4	TRBJ1-5	ASSSDRVQPQH
TRBV6-4	TRBJ1-4	ASSAYSGTGGTLF
TRBV30	TRBJ1-4	AWRPGLTNEKLF
TRBV5-1	TRBJ1-6	ASRRGGIVSSYNSPLH
TRBV11-3	TRBJ2-1	ASTTSGGEQF
TRBV5-1	TRBJ2-2	ASSLVTGVPGELF
TRBV15	TRBJ2-5	ATSRDKGETQY
TRBV6-5	TRBJ2-5	ASEGLAGETQY